Following are 10 T cell receptor beta chains from one sample sequenced in a study of cytomegalovirus exposure and HLA in healthy donors. TCRdb keeps only in-frame clones here, not all; method: immunoSEQ multiplex PCR. Among 30,000 to 40,000 clones, roughly 93% were seen once, and the ten largest hold around 3.2%. Specimen: PBMCs. The source of these receptors is a man younger than 35 in good health and CMV-seronegative.

About this clone: At one of its ends the junction is not consistent with the germline gene, which may arise from a read error. The CDR3 region is CASSPGTGSRKETQYF. DNA of the CDR3: TGTGCTAGCAGCCCCGGGACAGGTAGTAGGAAAGAGACCCAGTACTTC. The rearrangement links TRBV7-7 to TRBJ2-5; 8 bases agree with TRBD1. Germline V gene lookup returns CDR1 SSHAT and CDR2 FNYEAQ (reference sequence). This CDR3 is 16 amino acids long. The entire variable domain, with the rest obtained from reference TRBV7-7 and TRBJ2-5, is as follows: GAGVSQSPRYKVTKRGQDVTLRCDPISSHATLYWYQQALGQGPEFLTYFNYEAQPDKSGLPSDRFSAERPEGSISTLTIQRTEQRDSAMYRCASSPGTGSRKETQYFGPGTRLLVL.

The chain has TRBV5-5 and TRBJ1-4; no definite D call. V was shortened by 1 base and J by 0 bases, with 7 bases between the two germline ends. This CDR3 contains 15 residues. Germline loops: CDR1 SGHKS, CDR2 YYEKEE (reference sequence). The CDR3 DNA follows: TGTGCCAGCAGCTTGATTCCTGCAACTAATGAAAAACTGTTTTTT. Protein: CASSLIPATNEKLFF.

This clone has a handful of counts. The chain carries TRBV19 and TRBJ1-4; D is unresolved. The ends were cut back, 4 bases at V and 8 bases at J, with 14 bases in the middle. The germline gives CDR1 LNHDA, CDR2 SQIVND (reference sequence). This CDR3 is built from 14 residues. The CDR3 reads CASSNLDSGEKLFF. The CDR3 bases are TGTGCCAGTAGTAATCTGGACTCGGGGGAAAAACTGTTTTTT.

The gene calls are TRBV19 and TRBJ1-1; D ambiguous. Trimming took off 3 bases at V and 1 base at J, with 6 bases between the two ends. The CDR3 spans 13 residues. Germline assignment: CDR1 LNHDA and CDR2 SQIVND (reference sequence). The CDR3 DNA follows: TGTGCCAGTAGTATTAGCCCGAACACTGAAGCTTTCTTT. Protein sequence: CASSISPNTEAFF.

This chain links TRBV7-9 with TRBJ1-2; TRBD1 aligns across 7 bases. Trimming removed 11 bases from V and 4 bases from J; junction bases left unmatched: 7. Germline V gene lookup returns CDR1 SEHNR and CDR2 FQNEAQ (reference sequence). There are 12 residues in the CDR3. CDR3: CAGDSLIYGYTF. The CDR3 DNA reads as TGTGCCGGGGACAGCTTGATCTATGGCTACACCTTC.

The genes are TRBV5-6 and TRBJ1-1, with D possibly TRBD1 on 6 matching bases. The CDR3 extends over 14 amino acids. The germline CDR1 and CDR2 sequences are SGHDT and YYEEEE. V lost 1 base to trimming and J lost 12 bases, with 19 bases between them. CDR3 DNA sequence: TGTGCCAGCAGCTTGTTTCACGGGGGGGCGAGGACTTTCTTT. Translating gives CASSLFHGGARTFF.

In the case of this clone: At one of its ends the junction is not consistent with the germline gene, which may arise from a read error. The same CDR3 arises from other DNA sequences in this sample as well. The CDR3 here is CASSVDGAYSSPLHF. For the CDR3, the DNA is TGTGCCAGCAGCGTAGATGGGGCCTATTCGTCACCCCTCCATTTT. V is TRBV9 and J is TRBJ1-6, with D maybe TRBD1 (5 bases). The CDR3 consists of 15 residues. Germline V gene data show CDR1 as SGDLS and CDR2 as YYNGEE.

The V and J genes are TRBV28 and TRBJ2-1, with D possibly TRBD1 on 5 matching bases. This CDR3 has 15 residues. CDR1 and CDR2 from the germline V gene are MDHEN and SYDVKM. Trimming left V 3 bases short and J 10 bases short, with 19 bases between. The CDR3 sequence is CASSLGRWTHSEQFF. Here the CDR3 DNA reads TGTGCCAGCAGTTTGGGGCGATGGACGCACAGCGAGCAGTTCTTC.

This chain joins TRBV4-2 and TRBJ1-5; TRBD1 agrees at 11 bases. V was pared by 4 bases and J by 4 bases, with 3 bases of the junction left unmatched. Germline CDR1 LGHNA, CDR2 YNFKEQ. This CDR3 contains 15 residues. The CDR3 nucleotides are TGTGCCAGCAGCCCCGGACAGGGGGCGAATCAGCCCCAGCATTTT. Amino acids: CASSPGQGANQPQHF.

The gene calls are TRBV6-5 and TRBJ1-1; D possibly corresponds to TRBD1 (6 bases). V shed 9 bases and J shed 0 bases, with 14 bases lying between them. The length of the CDR3 is 14 residues. Germline-derived CDR1 and CDR2 are MNHEY and SVGAGI. This CDR3 reads CASQRGTMNTEAFF. CDR3 nucleotides: TGTGCCAGTCAGAGGGGGACTATGAACACTGAAGCTTTCTTT.